This TCR beta chain was observed in a study of blood T cells in healthy people across ages. Whole-study findings and limits: Naive CD4+ cell counts and diversity both ran higher in long-lived than in aged donors.

V lost 3 bases and J lost 5; bases outside the gene matches: 10. The CDR3 runs to 16 residues. Germline V gene sequence: CDR1 LGHNA, CDR2 YSLEER. Then a second PCR, running roughly 7 to 11 cycles, was carried out with a sample-barcoded 5' primer and a J-beta primer mix. MiXCR, run by TCRdb on the 5' RACE reads, gives a single entry per CDR3 protein. The sample lists about 2 million distinct CDR3 sequences, about 50% occurring once. Every sample gave at least 6 micrograms of total RNA when it was extracted. Concerning this clonotype itself: Its antigen is currently unknown.

Sample: blood. This clonotype originated in a woman aged 40-49 years in good health. The chain recombines TRBV4-3 with TRBJ2-5; the match to TRBD2 covers 9 bases. The CDR3 region has the DNA TGCGCCAGCAGCCACAGTGCCGGGACTAGCTCGGAGACCCAGTACTTC. Translating it yields CASSHSAGTSSETQYF.